The 13 T cell receptor beta chains in this list originate from one sample, sequenced in a study of T cell responses to AZD1222 COVID-19 vaccine. Clones were read by immunoSEQ multiplex PCR, and TCRdb kept only the in-frame ones, dropping some. The sample holds 130,000 to 150,000 clones, roughly 92% seen once. Sequencing was performed on peripheral blood, taken on day 0 of AZD1222 vaccination. The receptors shown here come from an adult in good health.

The chain uses TRBV28 and TRBJ2-2; TRBD2 agrees at 7 bases. CDR1 is MDHEN, CDR2 SYDVKM, per germline. The CDR3 spans 15 residues. V was clipped by 6 bases and J by 7 bases; unmatched bases: 11. CDR3 sequence reads: CASRVRGSLIGELFF. Written as DNA, the CDR3 is TGTGCCAGCAGAGTTCGCGGGAGCTTGATCGGGGAGCTGTTTTTT.

The chain joins TRBV7-2 to TRBJ2-7; no firm D call. The germline V gene encodes CDR1 SGHTA and CDR2 FQGNSA. V was pared by 4 bases and J by 4 bases, with 14 bases between. This CDR3 has 14 residues. The CDR3 DNA reads TGTGCCAGCAGCTCTCTCTCGTCGTCGTACGAGCAGTACTTC. Translating it yields CASSSLSSSYEQYF. The complete variable domain, with remaining parts taken from reference TRBV7-2 and TRBJ2-7, reads GAGVSQSPSNKVTEKGKDVELRCDPISGHTALYWYRQSLGQGLEFLIYFQGNSAPDKSGLPSDRFSAERTGGSVSTLTIQRTQQEDSAVYLCASSSLSSSYEQYFGPGTRLTVT.

J is TRBJ2-7 and V is TRBV7-6; D may be TRBD1 (5 bases). This CDR3 contains 15 residues. CDR1 and CDR2 from the germline V gene are SGHVS and FNYEAQ. The V end was cut by 5 bases, the J end by 4 bases, with 18 bases between. CDR3 DNA sequence: TGTGCCAGCAGCCAGGGCGTGGCCAGCCCTTACGAGCAGTACTTC. This gives the protein CASSQGVASPYEQYF.

This clone was counted once. The chain links TRBV28 to TRBJ1-1; 7 bases are a match to TRBD1. The V gene's germline CDR1 is MDHEN and CDR2 SYDVKM. V shed 4 bases and J 6 bases; nucleotides not matched to a gene: 14. This CDR3 contains 16 residues. CDR3 in amino acids: CASSSHLGGGPPEAFF. For the CDR3, the DNA is TGTGCCAGCAGTTCCCATTTAGGGGGCGGCCCCCCTGAAGCTTTCTTT.

The CDR3 coding sequence is TGCGCCAGCAGTAGACTAGTGGGAAGCGGGGAGCTGTTTTTT. It yields the protein CASSRLVGSGELFF. The chain couples TRBV5-1 to TRBJ2-2; perhaps TRBD2 as D (6 bases). Germline CDR1 SGHRS, CDR2 YFSETQ. The CDR3 spans 14 residues. V gave up 5 bases and J gave up 7 bases, with 15 bases separating them. Full variable domain (rest looked up from reference TRBV5-1 and TRBJ2-2): KAGVTQTPRYLIKTRGQQVTLSCSPISGHRSVSWYQQTPGQGLQFLFEYFSETQRNKGNFPGRFSGRQFSNSRSEMNVSTLELGDSALYLCASSRLVGSGELFFGEGSRLTVL.

The J gene is TRBJ2-1, the V gene TRBV11-2; weak D call: TRBD1 (6 bases). The ends were cut back, 5 bases at V and 1 base at J, with 18 bases in the middle. This CDR3 has 17 amino acids. Germline values: CDR1 SGHAT, CDR2 FQNNGV. DNA for the CDR3: TGTGCCAGCAGCGGTCTTACAGGGAAAGGGTCCTACAATGAGCAGTTCTTC. This codes for CASSGLTGKGSYNEQFF.

This chain uses TRBV5-1 with TRBJ1-1; 8 bases map to TRBD1. Losses at the gene ends were 3 bases for V and 0 bases for J; bases not matched to a gene: 7. CDR1 SGHRS and CDR2 YFSETQ come from the germline V gene. The CDR3 is made up of 16 amino acids. DNA for the CDR3: TGCGCCAGCAGCTCGGGGACAGGCCTCTTGAACACTGAAGCTTTCTTT. Its protein product is CASSSGTGLLNTEAFF.

J is TRBJ2-1 and V is TRBV7-9, with D perhaps TRBD1 (5 bases). Germline V gene sequence: CDR1 SEHNR, CDR2 FQNEAQ (reference sequence). The V gene lost 3 bases and the J gene lost 9 bases, with 9 bases spanning the gap. The length of the CDR3 is 12 residues. The CDR3 sequence is CASSLGLREQFF. CDR3 DNA sequence: TGTGCCAGCAGCTTGGGGCTGCGTGAGCAGTTCTTC.

This chain uses TRBV25-1 with TRBJ1-2; weak D call: TRBD1 (5 bases). CDR3 length equals 14 residues. Looked up from germline, CDR1 is MGHDK and CDR2 is SYGVNS. Trimming cost V 8 bases and J 0 bases, with 13 bases left between them. The CDR3 DNA follows: TGTGCCAGCTTTTCGGGACGGACTAACTATGGCTACACCTTC. Its translation is CASFSGRTNYGYTF.

The chain is built from TRBV5-5 and TRBJ1-5; D remains unclear. CDR1 is SGHKS and CDR2 is YYEKEE in the germline V gene (reference sequence). Trimming removed 0 bases at V and 0 bases at J, with 7 bases between. The CDR3 has 15 amino acids. CDR3 residues: CASSLVSHSNQPQHF. Written as DNA, the CDR3 is TGTGCCAGCAGCTTGGTATCCCATAGCAATCAGCCCCAGCATTTT.

This clone turned up a few times. The gene calls are TRBV29-1 and TRBJ1-1; unclear D gene. The CDR3 runs to 12 residues. CDR1 and CDR2 from the germline V gene are SQVTM and ANQGSEA. V was shortened by 7 bases and J by 6 bases, with 15 bases between the two germline ends. CDR3 region: CSASEAGAEAFF. The DNA for the CDR3 is TGCAGCGCCTCGGAAGCCGGCGCTGAAGCTTTCTTT.

The J gene is TRBJ2-7, the V gene TRBV5-6; D unresolved. With 2 bases removed from V and 2 bases from J, the gap between germline ends came to 11 bases. The CDR3 has 14 amino acids. CDR1 is SGHDT, CDR2 YYEEEE, per germline. The DNA for the CDR3 is TGTGCCAGCAGCTTTCGGACCGGCCCCTACGAGCAGTACTTC. This encodes CASSFRTGPYEQYF.

This clone showed up just once. This chain uses TRBV28 with TRBJ1-5, with 7 bases matching TRBD1. This CDR3 region has 14 residues. Germline CDR1 is MDHEN and CDR2 is SYDVKM. Trimming at V came to 6 bases and at J to 3 bases, leaving 5 bases not matched to a gene. The CDR3 region has the DNA TGTGCCAGCAGCCCCGGACAGGCCAATCAGCCCCAGCATTTT. The encoded protein is CASSPGQANQPQHF.